One and the same sample provided the 20 T cell receptor beta chains below, sequenced in a study of blood T cell repertoires in COVID-19. Assay used: immunoSEQ multiplex PCR; TCRdb lists only in-frame clones, some missing. The data contain about 150,000 clones, around 83% of them singletons. Sequencing was performed on peripheral blood. These receptor sequences come from a woman aged 45-65 years with acute or convalescent COVID-19.

The rearrangement uses TRBV9 and TRBJ1-2, with D maybe TRBD1 (5 bases). Germline V gene sequence: CDR1 SGDLS, CDR2 YYNGEE. Trimming cost V 0 bases and J 1 base, with 7 bases left between them. The CDR3 totals 14 residues. The CDR3 nucleotides are TGTGCCAGCAGCGTAGACCAGGGTAACTATGGCTACACCTTC. This codes for CASSVDQGNYGYTF.

The rearrangement uses TRBV6-5 and TRBJ2-1; weak D call: TRBD1 (5 bases). The CDR3 spans 13 residues. The V and J ends lost 6 bases and 6 bases respectively, with 12 bases between them. Germline V CDR1 and CDR2: MNHEY, SVGAGI. This CDR3 reads CASSTQGVNEQFF. CDR3 coding DNA: TGTGCCAGCAGCACCCAAGGGGTCAATGAGCAGTTCTTC.

The chain uses TRBV5-6 and TRBJ2-7; maybe TRBD1 (5 bases). This CDR3 contains 14 residues. Trimming shortened V by 4 bases and J by 2 bases, and 13 bases separated the two germline ends. The germline V gene encodes CDR1 SGHDT and CDR2 YYEEEE. The CDR3 nucleotides read TGTGCCAGCAGCACATACAGGAGAACCTACGAGCAGTACTTC. Translated: CASSTYRRTYEQYF.

J is TRBJ2-7 and V is TRBV10-2; 8 bases fit TRBD2. Germline V CDR1 and CDR2: WSHSY, SAAADI. The CDR3 contains 15 residues. Trimming took 0 bases from V and 0 from J; bases not matched to a gene: 1. The CDR3 region is CASSESSGVSYEQYF. The DNA of the CDR3 is TGCGCCAGCAGTGAGTCTAGCGGGGTCTCCTACGAGCAGTACTTC.

The V and J genes are TRBV6-2 or TRBV6-3 and TRBJ2-5, with D possibly matching TRBD2 (5 bases). With 2 bases removed from V and 5 bases from J, the gap between germline ends came to 9 bases. CDR3 length: 13 residues. Germline CDR1 and CDR2: MNHEY and SVGEGT. The CDR3 protein is CASSYAGWETQYF. In nucleotides, the CDR3 is TGTGCCAGCAGTTACGCGGGTTGGGAGACCCAGTACTTC.

The J gene is TRBJ1-3, the V gene TRBV6-6; D ambiguous. This CDR3 has 14 amino acids. CDR1 is MNHNY, CDR2 SVGAGI, per germline (reference sequence). Trimming removed 2 bases at V and 2 bases at J, with 7 bases between. The CDR3 loop is CASSYGRAGNTIYF. In nucleotides, the CDR3 is TGTGCCAGCAGTTACGGGAGGGCTGGAAACACCATATATTTT.

This chain connects TRBV19 to TRBJ1-1; 9 nucleotides match TRBD1. V gave up 7 bases and J gave up 3 bases; unmatched junction bases: 6. The CDR3 spans 14 residues. Germline loops: CDR1 LNHDA, CDR2 SQIVND (reference sequence). The CDR3: CASTDRDRDTEAFF. CDR3 DNA: TGTGCCAGTACCGACCGGGACAGGGACACTGAAGCTTTCTTT.

In nucleotides, the CDR3 is TGTGCCAGCAGCAAATCCGGGACTGGGAACACTGAAGCTTTCTTT. Amino acids: CASSKSGTGNTEAFF. The rearrangement uses TRBV5-4 and TRBJ1-1; maybe TRBD1 (5 bases). V was pared by 4 bases and J by 1 base, with 14 bases between. This CDR3 contains 15 residues. Germline CDR1 reads SGHNT; CDR2 reads YYREEE (reference sequence).

This clone was found once. V usage is TRBV24-1 and J usage is TRBJ1-5; 8 nucleotides match TRBD1. The CDR3 loop spans 14 amino acids. V shed 4 bases, J shed 10 bases, and the junction held 8 bases outside the gene matches. Germline-derived CDR1 and CDR2 are KGHDR and SFDVKD. CDR3 sequence: CATSESWTGQPQHF. CDR3 DNA sequence: TGTGCCACCAGTGAAAGTTGGACAGGGCAACCCCAGCATTTT.

The V call is TRBV3-1 (or the pseudogene TRBV3-2), the J call TRBJ2-7; the match to TRBD2 covers 7 bases. The CDR3 has 15 amino acids. The trim removed 5 bases at V and 1 base at J, leaving 8 bases unmatched. Germline V lookup: CDR1 LGHDT, CDR2 YNNKEL (reference sequence). Here the CDR3 DNA reads TGTGCCAGCAGCTTGACTAGCTCCCCTTCCTACGAGCAGTACTTC. Residues: CASSLTSSPSYEQYF.

The CDR3 loop is CASSQGRNTEAFF. CDR3 nucleotide sequence: TGTGCCAGCAGCCAAGGCAGGAACACTGAAGCTTTCTTT. The chain joins TRBV3-1 (or the pseudogene TRBV3-2) to TRBJ1-1, with D hard to call. This CDR3 comprises 13 residues. Germline lookup yields CDR1 LGHDT and CDR2 YNNKEL (reference sequence). The V end lost 1 base, the J end lost 1 base, and 4 bases lay between the germline ends.

The chain links TRBV28 to TRBJ2-7; D might be TRBD2 (5 bases). Trimming took off 6 bases at V and 10 bases at J, with 13 bases between the two ends. The CDR3 is 11 residues long. Per the germline V gene, CDR1 is MDHEN and CDR2 is SYDVKM. The CDR3 reads CASSGVTLQYF. Written as DNA, the CDR3 is TGTGCCAGCAGCGGGGTTACATTACAGTACTTC.

The V and J genes are TRBV21-1 and TRBJ1-1; the table's TRBD1 call for D was not verified on the DNA. TRBV21-1 is a recognized pseudogene. The CDR3 is made up of 15 amino acids. The CDR3 spells CASSEGHHFYPEAFF. The CDR3 DNA reads as TGTGCCAGCAGCGAAGGACATCATTTCTACCCTGAAGCTTTCTTT.

This rearrangement joins TRBV11-2 to TRBJ2-2; 11 bases match TRBD2. Germline CDR1 and CDR2: SGHAT and FQNNGV. The CDR3 extends over 16 amino acids. V dropped 5 bases and J dropped 3; count of bases not matched to a gene: 5. The chain's CDR3 is CASSRPGLADTGELFF. Here the CDR3 DNA reads TGTGCCAGCAGCCGGCCGGGACTAGCGGACACCGGGGAGCTGTTTTTT.

This clone was counted only a few times. V and J are TRBV11-2 and TRBJ2-4; no clear D. V gave up 1 base and J gave up 7 bases, with 17 bases separating them. The CDR3 extends over 16 amino acids. CDR1 and CDR2 (germline): SGHAT, FQNNGV. For the CDR3, the DNA is TGTGCCAGCAGCTTAGTCGAGGCCCATCCGAGGAACATTCAGTACTTC. Translating it yields CASSLVEAHPRNIQYF.

Here the CDR3 reads CASIQLGPLEDRNF. The CDR3 bases are TGTGCCAGCATCCAGCTGGGCCCACTAGAGGACCGTAACTTC. The V and J genes are TRBV12-1 and TRBJ2-7; TRBD2 reflects the table's D call only, with no check against the DNA. TRBV12-1 is reported as a pseudogene. The CDR3 is made up of 14 amino acids.

The chain links TRBV18 to TRBJ2-5, with 10 bases identical to TRBD1. Unmatched junction bases numbered 4, after V lost 4 bases and J lost 5 bases. Germline V gene data show CDR1 as KGHSH and CDR2 as LQKENI. The CDR3 runs 14 residues. CDR3 region: CASSLTGGQETQYF. The CDR3 DNA sequence: TGTGCCAGCTCACTGACAGGGGGCCAGGAGACCCAGTACTTC.

This chain joins TRBV5-1 and TRBJ1-5, with D tentatively TRBD1 (5 bases). The germline gives CDR1 SGHRS, CDR2 YFSETQ. This CDR3 has 14 residues. Trimming left V 5 bases short and J 7 bases short, with 16 bases between. The chain's CDR3 is CASRPLPEGQPQHF. Written as DNA, the CDR3 is TGCGCCAGCAGACCCCTTCCGGAGGGGCAGCCCCAGCATTTT. Together with reference TRBV5-1 and TRBJ1-5, the CDR3 gives the full variable domain: KAGVTQTPRYLIKTRGQQVTLSCSPISGHRSVSWYQQTPGQGLQFLFEYFSETQRNKGNFPGRFSGRQFSNSRSEMNVSTLELGDSALYLCASRPLPEGQPQHFGDGTRLSIL.

This chain uses TRBV10-2 with TRBJ1-3; maybe TRBD1 (6 bases). The CDR3 spans 15 residues. CDR1 and CDR2 (germline): WSHSY, SAAADI. V lost 0 bases and J lost 2, with 8 bases in between. The CDR3 spells CASSESGHTGNTIYF. The CDR3 DNA reads TGCGCCAGCAGTGAGTCGGGACATACTGGAAACACCATATATTTT.

The chain combines TRBV11-2 with TRBJ2-2, with D tentatively TRBD2 (6 bases). V gave up 2 bases and J gave up 6 bases, with 10 bases separating them. The CDR3 has 14 amino acids. Per germline, CDR1 SGHAT and CDR2 FQNNGV. CDR3 sequence (DNA): TGTGCCAGCAGCTTAAGGCGGGGTTCCGGGGAGCTGTTTTTT. Amino acids: CASSLRRGSGELFF.